The 25 T cell receptor beta chains listed next were all sequenced from one sample in a study of shared clonotypes between healthy human individuals. Sequencing used immunoSEQ multiplex PCR; TCRdb keeps in-frame clones, though not all of them. The data contain 490,000 or so clones, 76% of them singletons. The sequencing input was PBMCs. The receptors come from a woman in her thirties or forties in good health. Some clones in this sample may be carry-over from other donors' samples.

This clone was seen a handful of times. The rearrangement uses TRBV19 and TRBJ2-1; D perhaps matches TRBD2 (5 bases). The CDR3 covers 13 residues. V was cut by 3 bases and J by 6 bases, with 9 bases left in between. CDR1 is LNHDA and CDR2 is SQIVND in the germline V gene (reference sequence). The DNA of the CDR3 is TGTGCCAGTAGTATGGGAGACTTCAATGAGCAGTTCTTC. As protein: CASSMGDFNEQFF.

The V call is TRBV28, the J call TRBJ1-2; D is unclear. The length of the CDR3 is 14 residues. V was shortened by 8 bases and J by 3 bases, with 16 bases between the two germline ends. Germline V lookup: CDR1 MDHEN, CDR2 SYDVKM. CDR3 nucleotide sequence: TGTGCCAGCCGTCAAGGTCGGCAGTACTATGGCTACACCTTC. Translation gives CASRQGRQYYGYTF.

There are a few counts of this clone. No conserved phenylalanine or tryptophan is present at the end of the CDR3, so a read error is the likely explanation. It is unclear where the CDR3 begins or ends on the DNA, so no DNA is shown, and the CDR3 is as TCRdb lists it. The chain combines TRBV7-9 with TRBJ2-7; TRBD2 is taken as the D call from the table, unchecked against the DNA. Germline assignment: CDR1 SEHNR and CDR2 FQNEAQ (reference sequence). The CDR3 numbers 12 amino acids, ends counted. CDR3 sequence reads: CASSSGGQREII.

With regard to this clone: Other DNA sequences in this sample translate to the same CDR3. The gene calls are TRBV9 and TRBJ2-3; 10 bases align to TRBD1. CDR3 size: 15 residues. Germline-derived CDR1 and CDR2 are SGDLS and YYNGEE. V shed 2 bases, J shed 1 base, and the junction held 1 base outside the gene matches. CDR3 protein: CASSVGTGGTDTQYF. For the CDR3, the DNA is TGTGCCAGCAGCGTCGGGACAGGGGGCACAGATACGCAGTATTTT.

V and J are TRBV5-6 and TRBJ1-4; D possibly corresponds to TRBD1 (5 bases). This CDR3 comprises 13 residues. Germline V CDR1 and CDR2: SGHDT, YYEEEE. The germline V and J ends were trimmed by 4 bases and 8 bases, with 12 bases remaining between them. CDR3 region: CASSTGQREKLFF. In nucleotides, the CDR3 is TGTGCCAGCAGCACGGGGCAGCGGGAAAAACTGTTTTTT.

The gene calls are TRBV28 and TRBJ1-2, with D unresolved. Germline CDR1 MDHEN, CDR2 SYDVKM. The V end was cut by 1 base, the J end by 7 bases, with 16 bases between. CDR3 length: 15 residues. CDR3 region: CASSLSSDKARGYTF. In nucleotides, the CDR3 is TGTGCCAGCAGTTTATCCTCTGACAAGGCTCGTGGCTACACCTTC.

The chain uses TRBV6-5 and TRBJ2-1, with 8 nucleotides matching TRBD2. Germline loops: CDR1 MNHEY, CDR2 SVGAGI. V was clipped by 2 bases and J by 2 bases; unmatched bases: 5. This CDR3 region has 16 residues. CDR3 residues: CASSYGRLAPYNEQFF. The DNA for the CDR3 is TGTGCCAGCAGTTACGGTAGACTAGCGCCCTACAATGAGCAGTTCTTC.

Comments on this clone: This could be a read error, since a much larger clone is one nucleotide away. The V and J genes are TRBV7-8 and TRBJ2-7, with 9 bases identical to TRBD2. The CDR3 has 14 residues. The germline CDR1 and CDR2 sequences are SGHVS and FQNEAQ. CDR3 sequence reads: CASSRGRASYEQHF. For the CDR3, the DNA is TGTGCCAGCAGCCGCGGGAGGGCCTCCTACGAGCAGCACTTC.

Remarks on this clone: One base separates it from a far larger clone, so it is likely a read error. This chain connects TRBV9 to TRBJ2-7, with 9 bases lining up with TRBD1. Germline V gene sequence: CDR1 SGDLS, CDR2 YYNGEE. The CDR3 sequence is 14 residues long. V was pared by 4 bases and J by 4 bases, with 6 bases of the junction left unmatched. In nucleotides, the CDR3 is TGTGCCAGCAGCCCCCGGACAGGGGATTACGAGCAGTACTTC. This gives the protein CASSPRTGDYEQYF.

V gene TRBV18 combines with J gene TRBJ2-2, with 9 bases lining up with TRBD1. This CDR3 is 17 amino acids long. CDR1 is KGHSH and CDR2 is LQKENI in the germline V gene. J was trimmed by 5 bases and V by 3 bases; bases with no gene match: 10. This CDR3 reads CASSPTGGMPETGELFF. The CDR3 nucleotides are TGTGCCAGCTCACCGACAGGGGGGATGCCTGAAACCGGGGAGCTGTTTTTT.

The CDR3 is CASSEAWGGREETQYF. CDR3 sequence (DNA): TGCGCCAGCAGTGAGGCTTGGGGCGGTCGAGAAGAGACCCAGTACTTC. This rearrangement joins TRBV10-2 to TRBJ2-5; D possibly corresponds to TRBD1 (5 bases). Germline V CDR1 and CDR2: WSHSY, SAAADI. V dropped 2 bases and J dropped 3 bases, with 16 bases sitting between them. This CDR3 is built from 16 residues.

This clone was observed a few times. The rearrangement uses TRBV28 and TRBJ1-2, with D hard to call. Trimming pared 7 bases from V and 4 bases from J, leaving 13 bases between. This CDR3 has 13 residues. Germline V CDR1 and CDR2: MDHEN, SYDVKM. As DNA, the CDR3 is TGTGCCAGCACGCGTCTTGGGTCCTATGGCTACACCTTC. Translating it yields CASTRLGSYGYTF.

This chain connects TRBV7-3 to TRBJ2-1, with D perhaps given as TRBD1 or TRBD2 (5 bases each). Germline V CDR1 and CDR2: SGHTA, FQGTGA. CDR3 length: 15 residues. Trimming took 5 bases from V and 6 from J, leaving 17 bases between them. The CDR3 coding sequence is TGTGCCAGCAGCGCCGGGACGGCTGGGGTCAATGAGCAGTTCTTC. Translated: CASSAGTAGVNEQFF.

This clone was picked up a small number of times. The genes are TRBV5-1 and TRBJ1-4; no clear D gene. Germline V lookup: CDR1 SGHRS, CDR2 YFSETQ. V was cut by 0 bases and J by 6 bases, with 9 bases left in between. CDR3 size: 14 residues. The CDR3 spells CASSLGRMDEKLFF. CDR3 coding DNA: TGCGCCAGCAGCTTGGGGAGGATGGATGAAAAACTGTTTTTT.

Concerning this clone: Germline and junction disagree at one end, which may indicate a read error. The rearrangement joins TRBV20-1 to TRBJ2-7, with no clear D. The CDR3 is 11 residues long. CDR1 is DFQATT, CDR2 SNEGSKA, per germline (reference sequence). As DNA, the CDR3 is TGCAGTGCTAGAAACATTTACGGGCAGTACTTC. Protein sequence: CSARNIYGQYF.

The rearrangement uses TRBV5-1 and TRBJ1-1; D is unclear. Trimming shortened V by 0 bases and J by 5 bases, and 11 bases separated the two germline ends. CDR1 is SGHRS, CDR2 YFSETQ, per germline. The CDR3 extends over 14 amino acids. The DNA of the CDR3 is TGCGCCAGCAGCTTGGTTGGAGGGCGGACTGAAGCTTTCTTT. Amino acid sequence: CASSLVGGRTEAFF.

A single count supports this clone. CDR3 amino acids: CASSSGLAAYQETQYF. The DNA for the CDR3 is TGTGCCAGCAGCTCGGGACTAGCGGCGTACCAAGAGACCCAGTACTTC. V usage is TRBV7-8 and J usage is TRBJ2-5; 11 bases match TRBD2. V was pared by 4 bases and J by 0 bases, with 4 bases of the junction left unmatched. The CDR3 contains 16 residues. Germline V gives CDR1 SGHVS, CDR2 FQNEAQ.

This clone came up a few times. This chain links TRBV11-1 with TRBJ2-1, with TRBD2 identical over 8 bases. This CDR3 has 15 amino acids. Germline V lookup: CDR1 SGHAT, CDR2 FQDESV (reference sequence). The junction had 6 bases not matched to a gene; V was cut back by 1 base and J by 7 bases. The CDR3 region is CASSLDGGGKNEQFF. CDR3 in DNA: TGTGCCAGCAGCTTAGACGGCGGGGGGAAGAATGAGCAGTTCTTC.

V usage is TRBV19 and J usage is TRBJ2-1; TRBD2 matches 9 bases. The germline gives CDR1 LNHDA, CDR2 SQIVND (reference sequence). This CDR3 comprises 18 residues. After removal of 1 base from V and 2 bases from J, the junction contained 9 bases not matched to a gene. For the CDR3, the DNA is TGTGCCAGTAGTATAGTGGCGCGGCTAGCGGGAACCTACAATGAGCAGTTCTTC. This translates into CASSIVARLAGTYNEQFF.

This chain connects TRBV9 to TRBJ2-7, with D hard to call. This CDR3 is 13 amino acids long. Trimming took 0 bases from V and 5 from J, leaving 9 bases between them. Per the germline V gene, CDR1 is SGDLS and CDR2 is YYNGEE. Here the CDR3 DNA reads TGTGCCAGCAGCGTAGACGGCAACGACGAGCAGTACTTC. Residues: CASSVDGNDEQYF.

The genes are TRBV9 and TRBJ2-3; maybe TRBD2 (6 bases). The germline V and J ends were trimmed by 2 bases and 1 base, with 14 bases remaining between them. The CDR3 consists of 16 residues. Germline V gene lookup returns CDR1 SGDLS and CDR2 YYNGEE. The DNA of the CDR3 is TGTGCCAGCAGCGTTCGACTAGGCGGCGGCACAGATACGCAGTATTTT. Encoded protein: CASSVRLGGGTDTQYF.

The table lists this clone with a count of one. V and J are TRBV27 and TRBJ2-3, with 9 positions matching TRBD2. Germline V CDR1 and CDR2: MNHEY, SMNVEV (reference sequence). The junction had 3 bases not matched to a gene; V was cut back by 7 bases and J by 1 base. The CDR3 runs 14 residues. CDR3 loop: CASKREDRTDTQYF. The DNA of the CDR3 is TGTGCCAGCAAGCGGGAGGATCGCACAGATACGCAGTATTTT.

The chain combines TRBV25-1 with TRBJ2-1; D call uncertain. CDR3 length: 14 residues. V gave up 2 bases and J gave up 6 bases, with 11 bases separating them. Germline V gene lookup returns CDR1 MGHDK and CDR2 SYGVNS. This chain's CDR3 is CASSERVVVNEQFF. The CDR3 bases are TGTGCCAGCAGTGAAAGAGTGGTCGTCAATGAGCAGTTCTTC.

This clone was recorded at least ten times. The gene calls are TRBV11-2 and TRBJ2-3, with D possibly TRBD1 on 5 matching bases. CDR1 and CDR2 (germline): SGHAT, FQNNGV. The V end lost 6 bases, the J end lost 0 bases, and 16 bases lay between the germline ends. This CDR3 is 16 amino acids long. The CDR3 loop is CASSLWGISSTDTQYF. CDR3 DNA sequence: TGTGCCAGCAGTCTATGGGGCATTTCTAGCACAGATACGCAGTATTTT.

J is TRBJ2-3 and V is TRBV4-1, with 15 bases fitting TRBD2. Germline CDR1 is MGHRA and CDR2 is YSYEKL. After removal of 0 bases from V and 0 bases from J, the junction contained 7 bases not matched to a gene. The CDR3 is made up of 20 amino acids. CDR3 residues: CASSQDPGLAGGRSTDTQYF. CDR3 in DNA: TGCGCCAGCAGCCAAGATCCCGGACTAGCGGGAGGGCGGAGCACAGATACGCAGTATTTT.